The T cell receptor beta chain under discussion was sequenced for a study of T cells after yellow fever vaccination. 5'RACE template switching added a universal primer site and UMIs to TCR cDNA. TCRdb used MiXCR to reprocess the 5' RACE reads, holding one entry per CDR3 protein. The sample carries over 110,000 distinct CDR3 sequences, less than 9.5% recorded once. The CDR3 contains 13 residues. V was cut by 9 bases and J by 1 base, with 12 bases left in between. CDR1 is LNHDA and CDR2 is SQIVND in the germline V gene (reference sequence). Points from the study as a whole: Booster samples showed a return of most primary-vaccination clones (almost 97% CD4, 88% CD8). The secondary response was weaker, and its peak arrived faster, on day 5 versus 15.

In its sample, this clonotype was seen many times. What it binds is not known. The source was CD4+ T cells sorted from PBMCs, collected 5 days after the yellow fever booster vaccination. The TCR comes from a man aged 25 to 40 who received the YFV17D yellow fever vaccine. V gene TRBV19 combines with J gene TRBJ1-2; the D is unclear. The CDR3 bases are TGTGCCAGCCATAGTGTCCTTAACTATGGCTACACCTTC. Protein: CASHSVLNYGYTF.